The text below deals with one TCR beta chain. The sample belongs to a study of cytomegalovirus exposure and HLA in healthy donors. On the study more broadly: Among 398 genotyped donors, roughly 80% fell in the Caucasian-associated ancestry cluster.

The CDR3 loop spans 16 amino acids. The germline V gene encodes CDR1 SNHLY and CDR2 FYNNEI. After removal of 7 bases from V and 2 bases from J, the junction contained 11 bases not matched to a gene. Amplification used 60 Vbeta primers and 13 Jbeta primers. The table came from immunoSEQ multiplex PCR; TCRdb's copy has only in-frame clones and leaves some out. In the table there are fewer than 150,000 clones, 70% to 75% of which are singletons. CMV serostatus was not recorded for this donor. This TCR came from a human donor in good health. This chain uses TRBV2 with TRBJ2-3, with 8 positions matching TRBD2. Input material: PBMCs. The CDR3 protein is CASTEYQAGATDTQYF. CDR3 sequence (DNA): TGTGCCAGCACCGAATATCAAGCGGGAGCCACAGATACGCAGTATTTT.